This paragraph reports one TCR beta chain. Its cognate antigen is unknown. The sample has other DNA sequences that encode this CDR3 too. The data were taken from a study of shared clonotypes between healthy human individuals. Study-level background: Researchers drew samples from a couple of women and a few men aged 18 to 49. CD4 naive and memory got three plates each, CD8 naive two, CD8 memory one. Findings and caveats of the study: Approximately 4.9% of naive CD4 clonotypes were shared across several donors.

The germline V gene has CDR1 MGHDK and CDR2 SYGVNS. Deletions cut 1 base from V and 1 base from J, with 7 bases between. The CDR3 sequence is 14 residues long. Splitting the CD4+ cells yielded a CD45RA+ naive subset and a CD45RA-negative memory subset. The data were produced by immunoSEQ multiplex PCR, yet TCRdb's version contains in-frame clones alone and is incomplete. The sample lists about 2,500,000 clones, about 92% occurring once. This rearrangement joins TRBV25-1 to TRBJ1-1; perhaps TRBD1 as D (5 bases). The origin of this receptor is a man aged 18 to 30 in good health. Sequences were obtained from naive CD4+ T cells sorted from blood. Subset specified: CD45RA+ positively selected. CDR3 coding DNA: TGTGCCAGCAGTGAATCAGGACAGAACACTGAAGCTTTCTTT. Its protein is CASSESGQNTEAFF.